The 32 T cell receptor beta chains given below trace back to one sample, sequenced in a study of T cell repertoires in cytomegalovirus infection. No antigen is known for these receptors. Via MiXCR, TCRdb re-called the reads, giving one row per CDR3 protein. The repertoire holds about 160,000 distinct CDR3 sequences, less than 25% seen once, with roughly 25% in the top ten. Sequenced material: CD8+ T cells from cultured PBMCs, taken from culture after CMV antigen stimulation. The receptors come from a human donor in good health (CMV status not recorded). Some clones in this sample may be carry-over from other donors' samples.

This clonotype appeared a few times. The genes are TRBV20-1 and TRBJ1-3; D ambiguous. The CDR3 has 13 residues. Germline V lookup: CDR1 DFQATT, CDR2 SNEGSKA (reference sequence). Trimming removed 5 bases from V and 8 bases from J, with 16 bases in between. The CDR3 spells CSAPETVSDTIYF. DNA for the CDR3: TGCAGTGCTCCGGAGACCGTAAGCGACACCATATATTTT.

The chain employs TRBV19 and TRBJ1-1, with no clear D. This CDR3 spans 14 amino acids. V dropped 1 base and J dropped 1 base, with 7 bases sitting between them. Germline CDR1 and CDR2: LNHDA and SQIVND (reference sequence). The CDR3 DNA reads as TGTGCCAGTAGTATAGTCGACGGGAACACTGAAGCTTTCTTT. Its protein is CASSIVDGNTEAFF.

This clonotype has just a few counts. This chain joins TRBV7-9 and TRBJ1-3, with D maybe TRBD1 (5 bases). V lost 0 bases, J lost 3 bases, and 12 bases lay in between. The germline V gene encodes CDR1 SEHNR and CDR2 FQNEAQ (reference sequence). CDR3 length equals 16 residues. The chain's CDR3 is CASSLALGGDGNTIYF. The DNA for the CDR3 is TGTGCCAGCAGCTTAGCGCTTGGAGGGGATGGAAACACCATATATTTT.

V usage is TRBV2 and J usage is TRBJ1-1; D gene uncertain. The V gene lost 0 bases and the J gene lost 0 bases, with 11 bases spanning the gap. CDR1 is SNHLY, CDR2 FYNNEI, per germline. The CDR3 spans 16 residues. CDR3 sequence reads: CASSEARPGLNTEAFF. The CDR3 nucleotides are TGTGCCAGCAGTGAAGCGCGCCCGGGATTGAACACTGAAGCTTTCTTT.

CDR3 sequence reads: CASSSTVPWGNQPQHF. The CDR3 nucleotides read TGTGCCAGCAGTTCCACGGTGCCCTGGGGCAATCAGCCCCAGCATTTT. V and J are TRBV12-3 or TRBV12-4 and TRBJ1-5; no reliable D call. CDR3 length: 16 amino acids. V lost 4 bases and J 2 bases, leaving 15 bases between the germline ends.

The rearrangement uses TRBV27 and TRBJ1-1; TRBD1 matches at 10 bases. V was pared by 4 bases and J by 5 bases, with 7 bases of the junction left unmatched. The CDR3 has 15 amino acids. The germline V gene encodes CDR1 MNHEY and CDR2 SMNVEV (reference sequence). Here the CDR3 reads CASSSRQGAGTEAFF. CDR3 coding DNA: TGTGCCAGCAGTTCCCGACAGGGGGCGGGGACTGAAGCTTTCTTT.

In this sample, this clonotype turned up a few times. J is TRBJ2-7 and V is TRBV7-9; no clear D gene. Germline values: CDR1 SEHNR, CDR2 FQNEAQ (reference sequence). The ends were cut back, 5 bases at V and 7 bases at J, with 21 bases in the middle. This CDR3 is 15 amino acids long. CDR3 region: CASSPGPEESYEQYF. As DNA, the CDR3 is TGTGCCAGCAGCCCAGGACCAGAAGAAAGCTATGAGCAGTACTTC.

This clonotype has a handful of counts. The V gene is TRBV11-2, the J gene TRBJ2-1; D not certain. Germline V CDR1 and CDR2: SGHAT, FQNNGV. The V end was cut by 4 bases, the J end by 4 bases, with 20 bases between. The CDR3 loop spans 17 amino acids. CDR3: CASSSLSPLRPYNEQFF. CDR3 bases: TGTGCCAGCAGCTCCCTCTCACCGCTGCGGCCATACAATGAGCAGTTCTTC.

The chain uses TRBV6-2 or TRBV6-3 and TRBJ2-2, with D possibly being TRBD2 (5 bases). The CDR3 sequence is 17 residues long. The germline V and J ends were trimmed by 2 bases and 2 bases, with 15 bases remaining between them. Germline V gives CDR1 MNHEY, CDR2 SVGEGT. The CDR3: CASSYNPGKVNTGELFF. The CDR3 DNA reads as TGTGCCAGCAGTTACAACCCGGGGAAGGTAAACACCGGGGAGCTGTTTTTT.

This clonotype was counted at least ten times. The CDR3 loop is CASSSSNTEAFF. CDR3 DNA: TGTGCCAGCAGCTCCTCTAACACTGAAGCTTTCTTT. This rearrangement joins TRBV7-2 to TRBJ1-1; the D is unclear. Trimming took off 4 bases at V and 2 bases at J, with 5 bases between the two ends. Per germline, CDR1 SGHTA and CDR2 FQGNSA. This CDR3 region has 12 residues.

The genes are TRBV7-9 and TRBJ1-2; D unclear. CDR3 length: 13 amino acids. From germline, CDR1 is SEHNR and CDR2 FQNEAQ (reference sequence). V gave up 7 bases and J gave up 6 bases, with 15 bases separating them. The CDR3 DNA reads as TGTGCCAGCACCAAAATAGAGAGGGATGGCTACACCTTC. This gives the protein CASTKIERDGYTF.

The genes are TRBV6-2 or TRBV6-3 and TRBJ2-5, with D possibly matching TRBD2 (5 bases). With 7 bases removed from V and 2 bases from J, the gap between germline ends came to 20 bases. CDR1 is MNHEY and CDR2 is SVGEGT in the germline V gene. This CDR3 is 16 amino acids long. The CDR3 DNA follows: TGTGCCAGCATCCACGGGATTCCGCTCGAGCAAGAGACCCAGTACTTC. Translating it yields CASIHGIPLEQETQYF.

This clonotype was picked up many times. This sequence joins TRBV7-9 and TRBJ2-7; TRBD2 is a possible D gene (6 bases). This CDR3 region has 15 residues. Looked up from germline, CDR1 is SEHNR and CDR2 is FQNEAQ (reference sequence). V was pared by 4 bases and J by 4 bases, with 17 bases between. The CDR3 DNA reads TGTGCCAGCAGCTCCCGTAATACGGGGGAGTACGAGCAGTACTTC. It codes for CASSSRNTGEYEQYF. The full variable domain, its missing parts supplied by reference TRBV7-9 and TRBJ2-7, is DTGVSQNPRHKITKRGQNVTFRCDPISEHNRLYWYRQTLGQGPEFLTYFQNEAQLEKSRLLSDRFSAERPKGSFSTLEIQRTEQGDSAMYLCASSSRNTGEYEQYFGPGTRLTVT.

This clonotype qualifies as medium-sized. The gene calls are TRBV6-1 and TRBJ1-2; D might be TRBD1 (5 bases). Deletions cut 8 bases from V and 4 bases from J, with 11 bases between. This CDR3 contains 12 residues. CDR1 and CDR2 from the germline V gene are MNHNS and SASEGT. CDR3 sequence: CASGGALYGYTF. CDR3 DNA sequence: TGTGCCAGCGGAGGGGCCCTCTATGGCTACACCTTC.

In this sample, this clonotype turned up many times. The chain recombines TRBV27 with TRBJ1-1; TRBD1 might be the D (6 bases). The CDR3 loop spans 15 amino acids. Trimming took 0 bases from V and 1 from J, leaving 9 bases between them. The germline V gene has CDR1 MNHEY and CDR2 SMNVEV (reference sequence). CDR3 protein: CASSLSPTGNTEAFF. Here the CDR3 DNA reads TGTGCCAGCAGTTTATCCCCGACAGGGAACACTGAAGCTTTCTTT.

This clonotype was seen a single time. The rearrangement uses TRBV29-1 and TRBJ2-2; D is perhaps TRBD2 (6 bases). V lost 3 bases and J lost 5, with 13 bases in between. Germline CDR1 SQVTM, CDR2 ANQGSEA. CDR3 length equals 14 residues. The CDR3 here is CSVEEGSPTGELFF. Written as DNA, the CDR3 is TGCAGCGTTGAGGAGGGATCACCAACCGGGGAGCTGTTTTTT.

The chain has TRBV7-2 and TRBJ2-5; 11 positions match TRBD2. Trimming removed 1 base from V and 10 bases from J; junction bases left unmatched: 2. CDR1 and CDR2 (germline): SGHTA, FQGNSA. The CDR3 length is 13 residues. The CDR3 region is CASSLETSGDQYF. CDR3 nucleotide sequence: TGTGCCAGCAGCTTAGAGACTAGCGGGGACCAGTACTTC.

CDR3 region: CARPGLAGEQETQYF. The CDR3, as DNA: TGTGCCAGACCCGGACTAGCGGGGGAACAAGAGACCCAGTACTTC. The chain joins TRBV7-8 to TRBJ2-5, with TRBD2 matching 13 bases. J lost 2 bases, V lost 9 bases, and 6 bases had no gene match. Germline lookup yields CDR1 SGHVS and CDR2 FQNEAQ. The CDR3 contains 15 residues.

V gene TRBV6-2 or TRBV6-3 combines with J gene TRBJ2-1, with 7 nucleotides matching TRBD2. CDR1 is MNHEY and CDR2 is SVGEGT in the germline V gene. The V gene end was trimmed by 0 bases and the J gene end by 8 bases; junction bases not matched to a gene: 10. The CDR3 covers 16 residues. CDR3 coding DNA: TGTGCCAGCAGTTACTCGGCGGGGGAAGGGAGGGATGAGCAGTTCTTC. Amino acids: CASSYSAGEGRDEQFF.

This clonotype was detected a few times. At one end, the junction sequence differs from germline, possibly due to a read error. The genes are TRBV7-9 and TRBJ1-2; D remains ambiguous. Per germline, CDR1 SEHNR and CDR2 FQNEAQ (reference sequence). The CDR3 runs 13 residues. The CDR3 sequence is CAGRGWANYGYTF. CDR3 nucleotides: TGTGCCGGCAGAGGTTGGGCTAACTATGGCTACACCTTC.

This clonotype was detected only a few times. The V call is TRBV27, the J call TRBJ1-5, with D hard to call. This CDR3 region has 15 residues. Germline V lookup: CDR1 MNHEY, CDR2 SMNVEV (reference sequence). V was shortened by 8 bases and J by 5 bases, with 19 bases between the two germline ends. The CDR3: CASRKGNPAHQPQHF. The CDR3 bases are TGTGCCAGCCGAAAGGGCAACCCGGCACATCAGCCCCAGCATTTT.

The chain joins TRBV19 to TRBJ1-6, with TRBD1 as a possible D gene (6 bases). The CDR3 sequence is 15 residues long. The V end lost 10 bases, the J end lost 4 bases, and 17 bases lay between the germline ends. Germline V CDR1 and CDR2: LNHDA, SQIVND (reference sequence). The CDR3, as DNA: TGTGCCACCTCGACAGGACCCATATATAATTCACCCCTCCACTTT. This gives the protein CATSTGPIYNSPLHF.

This clonotype was observed a handful of times. CDR3 bases: TGTGCCAGCAGCTTAGGGGGACAGACTGATGAAAAACTGTTTTTT. It encodes CASSLGGQTDEKLFF. The chain recombines TRBV7-2 with TRBJ1-4; TRBD1 aligns across 7 bases. The germline gives CDR1 SGHTA, CDR2 FQGNSA. This CDR3 comprises 15 residues. The junction had 5 bases not matched to a gene; V was cut back by 1 base and J by 6 bases.

This clonotype appeared a few times. The gene calls are TRBV27 and TRBJ2-7, with D tentatively TRBD1 or TRBD2 (5 bases each). The length of the CDR3 is 14 residues. Germline V gene data show CDR1 as MNHEY and CDR2 as SMNVEV (reference sequence). V shed 3 bases and J shed 5 bases, with 14 bases lying between them. This chain's CDR3 is CASSFPGRRDEQYF. The CDR3, as DNA: TGTGCCAGCAGTTTTCCGGGACGGAGAGACGAGCAGTACTTC.

In its sample, this clonotype was seen many times. The genes are TRBV30 and TRBJ1-1; possibly TRBD1 for D (5 bases). Germline CDR1 reads GTSNPN; CDR2 reads SVGIG (reference sequence). The length of the CDR3 is 14 residues. The germline V and J ends were trimmed by 2 bases and 5 bases, with 15 bases remaining between them. The DNA for the CDR3 is TGTGCCTGGAGTCAAGGCAGGTGGGGGACTGAAGCTTTCTTT. Its protein product is CAWSQGRWGTEAFF. Complete variable domain (other parts from reference TRBV30 and TRBJ1-1): SQTIHQWPATLVQPVGSPLSLECTVEGTSNPNLYWYRQAAGRGLQLLFYSVGIGQISSEVPQNLSASRPQDRQFILSSKKLLLSDSGFYLCAWSQGRWGTEAFFGQGTRLTVV.

This sequence joins TRBV19 and TRBJ2-6; a possible D gene is TRBD1 (5 bases). The CDR3 totals 16 residues. V dropped 4 bases and J dropped 0 bases, with 10 bases sitting between them. Germline CDR1 and CDR2: LNHDA and SQIVND (reference sequence). CDR3 DNA: TGTGCCAGTAGTAATACAGGTTTCTCTGGGGCCAACGTCCTGACTTTC. Amino acids: CASSNTGFSGANVLTF. Using reference TRBV19 and TRBJ2-6 for the parts outside the CDR3, the full variable domain is DGGITQSPKYLFRKEGQNVTLSCEQNLNHDAMYWYRQDPGQGLRLIYYSQIVNDFQKGDIAEGYSVSREKKESFPLTVTSAQKNPTAFYLCASSNTGFSGANVLTFGAGSRLTVL.

This clonotype was observed a few times. In DNA form, the CDR3 reads TGCGCCAGCAGCCAAGGACCGGTTAGTAATGAAAAACTGTTTTTT. Translating it yields CASSQGPVSNEKLFF. V is TRBV4-1 and J is TRBJ1-4; D gene uncertain. The V gene lost 1 base and the J gene lost 4 bases, with 10 bases spanning the gap. The CDR3 spans 15 residues. CDR1 is MGHRA and CDR2 is YSYEKL in the germline V gene.

Remarks on this clonotype: The junction shows a germline mismatch at one end, possibly a read error. This sequence joins TRBV7-9 and TRBJ2-3; 7 bases map to TRBD1. The V gene's germline CDR1 is SEHNR and CDR2 FQNEAQ (reference sequence). CDR3 length equals 15 residues. CDR3 nucleotides: TGTGCCGGCAGCTTGGGGACAGCTAACACAGATACGCAGTATTTT. Translating it yields CAGSLGTANTDTQYF.

The V call is TRBV6-2 or TRBV6-3, the J call TRBJ2-2, with 9 bases that match TRBD1. Germline lookup yields CDR1 MNHEY and CDR2 SVGEGT. The CDR3 extends over 16 amino acids. The J segment lost 2 bases and the V segment lost 2 bases, leaving 3 bases of the junction unmatched. The CDR3 here is CASSYVGQGNTGELFF. In DNA, the CDR3 is TGTGCCAGCAGTTACGTGGGACAGGGAAACACCGGGGAGCTGTTTTTT.

This clonotype was recorded a few times. This rearrangement joins TRBV7-9 to TRBJ1-2, with 9 bases that match TRBD1. The CDR3 is 15 residues long. V lost 5 bases, J lost 4 bases, and 8 bases stayed unmatched. Germline CDR1 is SEHNR and CDR2 is FQNEAQ (reference sequence). DNA for the CDR3: TGTGCCAGCAGCACCTCCCGGGACAGGGTCTATGGCTACACCTTC. It translates to CASSTSRDRVYGYTF.

This clonotype was observed a few times. This sequence joins TRBV12-3 or TRBV12-4 and TRBJ1-5, with no clear D. The CDR3 consists of 15 residues. The V end lost 4 bases, the J end lost 0 bases, and 10 bases lay between the germline ends. For the CDR3, the DNA is TGTGCCAGCAGTTCCCGACCGAGTAGCAATCAGCCCCAGCATTTT. Amino acid sequence: CASSSRPSSNQPQHF.

This clonotype was counted a few times. This chain links TRBV29-1 with TRBJ1-2; 7 nucleotides match TRBD1. Germline assignment: CDR1 SQVTM and CDR2 ANQGSEA. The CDR3 has 14 residues. Trimming at V came to 0 bases and at J to 8 bases, leaving 9 bases not matched to a gene. The CDR3 nucleotides read TGCAGCGTTGAAGATCGAAGGGGGCGCGGGGGCTACACCTTC. Encoded protein: CSVEDRRGRGGYTF.